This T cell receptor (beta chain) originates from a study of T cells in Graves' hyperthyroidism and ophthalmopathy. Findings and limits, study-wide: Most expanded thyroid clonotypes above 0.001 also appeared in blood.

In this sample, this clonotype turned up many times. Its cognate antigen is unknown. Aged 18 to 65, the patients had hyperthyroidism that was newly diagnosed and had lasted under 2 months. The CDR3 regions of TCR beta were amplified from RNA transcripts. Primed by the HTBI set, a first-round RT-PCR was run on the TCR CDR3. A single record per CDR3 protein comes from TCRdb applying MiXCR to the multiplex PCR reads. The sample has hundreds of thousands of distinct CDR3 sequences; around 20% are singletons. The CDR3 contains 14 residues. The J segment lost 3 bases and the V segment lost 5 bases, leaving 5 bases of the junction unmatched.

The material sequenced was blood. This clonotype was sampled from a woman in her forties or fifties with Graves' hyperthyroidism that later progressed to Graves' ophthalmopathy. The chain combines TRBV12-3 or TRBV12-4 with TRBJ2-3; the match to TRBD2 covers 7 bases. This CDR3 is CASSDSGGTDTQYF. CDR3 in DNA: TGTGCCAGCAGTGACTCGGGGGGAACAGATACGCAGTATTTT.